A single sample is the source of the 20 T cell receptor beta chains below, sequenced in a study of blood T cell repertoires in COVID-19. Only in-frame clones appear in the TCRdb table, and some are missing; sequencing was by immunoSEQ multiplex PCR. Here the sample spans some 240,000 clones, approximately 78% being singletons. What was sequenced was peripheral blood. The source is a woman in her 70s with COVID-19, enrolled during active disease.

The chain joins TRBV6-6 to TRBJ2-7; TRBD1 is a possible D gene (6 bases). V was cut by 5 bases and J by 10 bases, with 12 bases left in between. This CDR3 is 11 amino acids long. Germline CDR1 reads MNHNY; CDR2 reads SVGAGI (reference sequence). The CDR3 DNA follows: TGTGCCAGCAGTCCTGGACAGAGCCAGTACTTC. This encodes CASSPGQSQYF.

The V call is TRBV6-2 or TRBV6-3, the J call TRBJ1-1; D possibly corresponds to TRBD1 (6 bases). The CDR3 covers 16 residues. V lost 5 bases and J 0 bases, leaving 16 bases between the germline ends. CDR1 and CDR2 (germline): MNHEY, SVGEGT. The chain's CDR3 is CASSPFPGQMNTEAFF. Written as DNA, the CDR3 is TGTGCCAGCAGTCCCTTTCCGGGACAAATGAACACTGAAGCTTTCTTT.

This clone is a singleton in its sample. The rearrangement joins TRBV7-9 to TRBJ1-2, with D unclear. Germline CDR1 is SEHNR and CDR2 is FQNEAQ (reference sequence). Between the trimmed V and J ends, which lost 1 base and 0 bases, there was a span of 6 bases. The CDR3 extends over 14 amino acids. CDR3 in amino acids: CASSLGLTNYGYTF. As DNA, the CDR3 is TGTGCCAGCAGCTTAGGCCTAACTAACTATGGCTACACCTTC.

The J gene is TRBJ2-7, the V gene TRBV28; the D gene is possibly TRBD2 (6 bases). CDR3 length equals 14 residues. Germline V lookup: CDR1 MDHEN, CDR2 SYDVKM. The V end was cut by 5 bases, the J end by 3 bases, with 14 bases between. The CDR3 nucleotides read TGTGCCAGCAGTCCACCACGACTAGGCTACGAGCAGTACTTC. Its translation is CASSPPRLGYEQYF.

V gene TRBV21-1 combines with J gene TRBJ2-5; the table's D call TRBD2 went unverified against the DNA. TRBV21-1 is flagged as a pseudogene. CDR3 length: 18 amino acids. The CDR3 bases are TGTGCCAGCAGCAAAACTCTGTCGCTAGGCGGGGGGGGAGAGACCCAGTACTTC. Residues: CASSKTLSLGGGGETQYF.

The V and J genes are TRBV14 and TRBJ1-5; the D gene is possibly TRBD1 (6 bases). Trimming left V 0 bases short and J 0 bases short, with 15 bases between. Germline CDR1 and CDR2: SGHDN and FVKESK. The CDR3 totals 18 residues. As DNA, the CDR3 is TGTGCCAGCAGCCAAGACTCCGGACAGTTGAATAGCAATCAGCCCCAGCATTTT. Translated, it gives CASSQDSGQLNSNQPQHF.

The chain recombines TRBV6-5 with TRBJ1-2; TRBD1 matches at 9 bases. V trimming: 2 bases; J trimming: 8 bases; junction bases outside the gene matches: 9. The V gene's germline CDR1 is MNHEY and CDR2 SVGAGI. This CDR3 has 15 residues. CDR3 region: CASSYRDHRGQGYTF. The CDR3 nucleotides read TGTGCCAGCAGTTACCGCGACCACAGGGGGCAGGGCTACACCTTC.

The rearrangement joins TRBV6-6 to TRBJ2-7; 7 bases match TRBD1. In germline, CDR1 is MNHNY, CDR2 SVGAGI (reference sequence). Trimming removed 6 bases from V and 0 bases from J; junction bases left unmatched: 5. The CDR3 covers 14 residues. The CDR3 reads CASSPGQDSYEQYF. The CDR3 coding sequence is TGTGCCAGCAGCCCTGGACAGGACTCCTACGAGCAGTACTTC.

The V call is TRBV7-3, the J call TRBJ2-7; the D is unclear. V was shortened by 2 bases and J by 0 bases, with 11 bases between the two germline ends. The germline V gene encodes CDR1 SGHTA and CDR2 FQGTGA. CDR3 length: 15 residues. Here the CDR3 DNA reads TGTGCCAGCAGCTTACTCGCGGCAAGCTCCTACGAGCAGTACTTC. Amino acid sequence: CASSLLAASSYEQYF.

CDR3 region: CASSTGGHEQYF. The CDR3 coding sequence is TGTGCCAGTAGTACGGGAGGGCACGAGCAGTACTTC. The chain links TRBV19 to TRBJ2-7; 8 positions match TRBD2. Germline CDR1 LNHDA, CDR2 SQIVND (reference sequence). Trimming at V came to 4 bases and at J to 5 bases, leaving 1 base not matched to a gene. The CDR3 loop spans 12 amino acids.

This clone was found a few times. The V gene is TRBV19, the J gene TRBJ1-2; D call uncertain. CDR3 size: 14 residues. The V gene's germline CDR1 is LNHDA and CDR2 SQIVND (reference sequence). V lost 2 bases and J 7 bases, leaving 14 bases between the germline ends. The CDR3 here is CASSIQAGRGGYTF. CDR3 in DNA: TGTGCCAGTAGTATACAGGCGGGCCGCGGTGGCTACACCTTC. The complete variable domain, with remaining parts taken from reference TRBV19 and TRBJ1-2, reads DGGITQSPKYLFRKEGQNVTLSCEQNLNHDAMYWYRQDPGQGLRLIYYSQIVNDFQKGDIAEGYSVSREKKESFPLTVTSAQKNPTAFYLCASSIQAGRGGYTFGSGTRLTVV.

This sequence joins TRBV28 and TRBJ2-7; TRBD1 aligns across 11 bases. V was clipped by 5 bases and J by 4 bases; unmatched bases: 4. Looked up from germline, CDR1 is MDHEN and CDR2 is SYDVKM. The CDR3 is 14 amino acids. CDR3 nucleotide sequence: TGTGCCAGCAGTGGACAGGGGGCGTTATACGAGCAGTACTTC. Its translation is CASSGQGALYEQYF.

This clone was counted once. The gene calls are TRBV9 and TRBJ2-7; D uncertain. CDR3 size: 14 residues. CDR1 is SGDLS, CDR2 YYNGEE, per germline. Trimming removed 0 bases from V and 2 bases from J, with 9 bases in between. CDR3 nucleotides: TGTGCCAGCAGCGTAGCTCACGGTACCTACGAGCAGTACTTC. Its protein is CASSVAHGTYEQYF.

The rearrangement joins TRBV7-6 to TRBJ2-7; D ambiguous. This CDR3 is built from 11 residues. The germline CDR1 and CDR2 sequences are SGHVS and FNYEAQ. The V gene lost 10 bases and the J gene lost 4 bases, with 11 bases spanning the gap. CDR3 sequence: CATYSRYEQYF. For the CDR3, the DNA is TGTGCCACTTACTCCAGGTACGAGCAGTACTTC.

The CDR3: CASSTSGISWNEQFF. The CDR3 DNA reads TGTGCCAGTAGTACCAGCGGGATTTCTTGGAATGAGCAGTTCTTC. V gene TRBV19 combines with J gene TRBJ2-1; 7 bases align to TRBD2. The CDR3 runs 15 residues. Unmatched junction bases numbered 10, after V lost 4 bases and J lost 7 bases. Germline V gene sequence: CDR1 LNHDA, CDR2 SQIVND (reference sequence). The full variable domain, with the rest looked up from reference TRBV19 and TRBJ2-1, is DGGITQSPKYLFRKEGQNVTLSCEQNLNHDAMYWYRQDPGQGLRLIYYSQIVNDFQKGDIAEGYSVSREKKESFPLTVTSAQKNPTAFYLCASSTSGISWNEQFFGPGTRLTVL.

The chain links TRBV28 to TRBJ2-7, with unresolved D. The V end was cut by 3 bases, the J end by 2 bases, with 8 bases between. The CDR3 has 13 residues. CDR1 MDHEN and CDR2 SYDVKM come from the germline V gene. This CDR3 is CASSLSFPYEQYF. The CDR3 bases are TGTGCCAGCAGTTTGAGCTTCCCCTACGAGCAGTACTTC.

On this clone: An end of the junction does not agree with germline; a read error may underlie this. The rearrangement links TRBV7-2 to TRBJ2-7, with D possibly TRBD2 on 6 matching bases. The CDR3 covers 13 residues. From germline, CDR1 is SGHTA and CDR2 FQGNSA. CDR3 DNA: TGTGCCAGCAACTTAGCGCGGGACGCCGAGCAGTACTTC. Protein: CASNLARDAEQYF.

In its sample, this clone was seen a few times. CDR3 in DNA: TGTGCCAGCAGTTCCCTTATCAGGAATACGCAGTATTTT. Its translation: CASSSLIRNTQYF. This chain joins TRBV28 and TRBJ2-3; D gene uncertain. V was trimmed by 4 bases and J by 7 bases, leaving 12 bases between them. The germline gives CDR1 MDHEN, CDR2 SYDVKM. The CDR3 totals 13 residues.

The CDR3 region has the DNA TGTGCCAGCAAGCGGGTTAATGAAAAACTGTTTTTT. Translated, it gives CASKRVNEKLFF. V usage is TRBV2 and J usage is TRBJ1-4; D gene uncertain. Germline loops: CDR1 SNHLY, CDR2 FYNNEI. V lost 7 bases and J 4 bases, leaving 7 bases between the germline ends. This CDR3 has 12 residues. Full variable domain (rest looked up from reference TRBV2 and TRBJ1-4): EPEVTQTPSHQVTQMGQEVILRCVPISNHLYFYWYRQILGQKVEFLVSFYNNEISEKSEIFDDQFSVERPDGSNFTLKIRSTKLEDSAMYFCASKRVNEKLFFGSGTQLSVL.

The rearrangement joins TRBV5-4 to TRBJ2-7; 9 nucleotides line up with TRBD1. Per germline, CDR1 SGHNT and CDR2 YYREEE (reference sequence). Trimming took 0 bases from V and 4 from J; bases not matched to a gene: 5. The CDR3 length is 15 residues. CDR3 protein: CASSLGQGVEYEQYF. The CDR3 region has the DNA TGTGCCAGCAGCTTGGGACAGGGGGTGGAGTACGAGCAGTACTTC.